These 20 T cell receptor beta chains originate from one sample sequenced in a study of T cell repertoires in cytomegalovirus infection. Each CDR3 protein gets one entry after TCRdb re-called the reads with MiXCR. The sample lists about 680,000 distinct CDR3 sequences, around 24% occurring once. Specimen: CD8+ T cells from PBMCs. These receptors all come from a human donor in good health (CMV status not recorded). Some clones in this sample may be carry-over from other donors' samples.

The sample holds a few counts of this clonotype. The chain links TRBV4-1 to TRBJ2-3; 10 bases match TRBD1. V lost 1 base and J lost 4; bases outside the gene matches: 5. The germline V gene encodes CDR1 MGHRA and CDR2 YSYEKL. This CDR3 has 16 residues. The CDR3 bases are TGCGCCAGCAGCCAAGTGGGGACAGGGGTTGCAGATACGCAGTATTTT. Its protein is CASSQVGTGVADTQYF.

This clonotype showed up many times. The chain has TRBV7-2 and TRBJ1-2; 7 positions agree with TRBD1. J gave up 3 bases and V 4 bases, and 8 bases lay outside the gene matches. The CDR3 loop spans 15 amino acids. CDR1 and CDR2 (germline): SGHTA, FQGNSA. The CDR3 spells CASSWSDRFDYGYTF. The DNA of the CDR3 is TGTGCCAGCAGCTGGTCGGACAGGTTCGACTATGGCTACACCTTC.

This clonotype has more than one count but fewer than ten. The gene calls are TRBV20-1 and TRBJ1-1; the D gene is possibly TRBD1 (5 bases). The V end was cut by 0 bases, the J end by 4 bases, with 15 bases between. Germline V gene data show CDR1 as DFQATT and CDR2 as SNEGSKA (reference sequence). The CDR3 spans 15 residues. In nucleotides, the CDR3 is TGCAGTGCTAGAGATGGGGGGAGAGAAGGCACTGAAGCTTTCTTT. As protein: CSARDGGREGTEAFF.

Comment on this clonotype: One base away lies a much larger clone, so this may be a sequencing read error. The gene calls are TRBV4-3 and TRBJ2-1; 7 nucleotides agree with TRBD2. V dropped 0 bases and J dropped 2; count of bases not matched to a gene: 4. The germline gives CDR1 LGHNA, CDR2 YSLEER. This CDR3 region has 16 residues. CDR3 coding DNA: TGCGCCAGCAGCCAAGATTGGCTAGCGGCCTACAATGAGCAGTTCTTC. Translation gives CASSQDWLAAYNEQFF.

The V call is TRBV6-2 or TRBV6-3, the J call TRBJ1-5; 7 nucleotides agree with TRBD1. The CDR3 is made up of 15 amino acids. Germline CDR1 is MNHEY and CDR2 is SVGEGT. V was clipped by 6 bases and J by 3 bases; unmatched bases: 8. The CDR3 bases are TGTGCCAGCAGAACCCCTGGACAGGACAATCAGCCCCAGCATTTT. Protein: CASRTPGQDNQPQHF.

J is TRBJ2-7 and V is TRBV20-1; a weak D match, TRBD2 (5 bases). Trimming took off 0 bases at V and 0 bases at J, with 9 bases between the two ends. Germline CDR1 is DFQATT and CDR2 is SNEGSKA (reference sequence). The CDR3 covers 14 residues. DNA for the CDR3: TGCAGTGCTAGAGATCCGGGAAGCTCCTACGAGCAGTACTTC. Protein product: CSARDPGSSYEQYF.

The chain joins TRBV14 to TRBJ2-1; D is unclear. V lost 4 bases and J lost 9, with 16 bases in between. Looked up from germline, CDR1 is SGHDN and CDR2 is FVKESK. This CDR3 has 14 amino acids. CDR3 sequence reads: CASSPKTTVGEQFF. CDR3 bases: TGTGCCAGCAGCCCGAAGACAACGGTGGGTGAGCAGTTCTTC.

This clonotype showed up many times. This chain links TRBV6-5 with TRBJ2-7; TRBD1 matches 9 bases. The CDR3 spans 14 residues. V shed 5 bases, J shed 1 base, and the junction held 3 bases outside the gene matches. Looked up from germline, CDR1 is MNHEY and CDR2 is SVGAGI. CDR3 DNA: TGTGCCAGCAGTGCCGGGACAGGGTCCTACGAGCAGTACGTC. Its translation: CASSAGTGSYEQYV.

The CDR3 nucleotides are TGTGCCAGCAGCTGGGCAGGGTATCAGCCCCAGCATTTT. Its protein is CASSWAGYQPQHF. The V call is TRBV5-5, the J call TRBJ1-5; tentative D call: TRBD1 (5 bases). There are 13 residues in the CDR3. Looked up from germline, CDR1 is SGHKS and CDR2 is YYEKEE (reference sequence). Trimming pared 3 bases from V and 5 bases from J, leaving 9 bases between.

This clonotype showed up just a few times. V usage is TRBV7-9 and J usage is TRBJ1-5; maybe TRBD1 (6 bases). Trimming left V 4 bases short and J 9 bases short, with 10 bases between. CDR1 and CDR2 from the germline V gene are SEHNR and FQNEAQ (reference sequence). This CDR3 spans 12 amino acids. DNA of the CDR3: TGTGCCAGCAGCTCAGGGGAATGGCCCCAGCATTTT. The encoded protein is CASSSGEWPQHF.

This clonotype was counted only a few times. The CDR3, as DNA: TGTGCCAGTAGTTCCAGACAGATTGCCAATCAGCCCCAGCATTTT. This gives the protein CASSSRQIANQPQHF. V usage is TRBV19 and J usage is TRBJ1-5; possible D gene TRBD1, 5 bases. The CDR3 is 15 residues long. Germline loops: CDR1 LNHDA, CDR2 SQIVND (reference sequence). V lost 5 bases and J 3 bases, leaving 14 bases between the germline ends.

The table lists this clonotype with a few counts. The rearrangement joins TRBV12-3 or TRBV12-4 to TRBJ1-1; TRBD1 matches at 9 bases. CDR3 size: 16 residues. J lost 1 base, V lost 6 bases, and 9 bases had no gene match. Here the CDR3 DNA reads TGTGCCAGCAGCTGGCCGGGACAGGGATCGAACACTGAAGCTTTCTTT. It encodes CASSWPGQGSNTEAFF.

The chain uses TRBV2 and TRBJ2-1; 8 bases match TRBD2. After removal of 3 bases from V and 5 bases from J, the junction contained 6 bases not matched to a gene. The CDR3 is made up of 15 amino acids. Germline CDR1 is SNHLY and CDR2 is FYNNEI. The CDR3 sequence: CASSDSGAGDNEQFF. The CDR3 DNA is TGTGCCAGCAGTGATAGTGGAGCGGGGGACAATGAGCAGTTCTTC.

This clonotype was recorded at least ten times. The V and J genes are TRBV7-2 and TRBJ2-2, with 10 bases identical to TRBD2. Looked up from germline, CDR1 is SGHTA and CDR2 is FQGNSA. The V gene end was trimmed by 3 bases and the J gene end by 0 bases; junction bases not matched to a gene: 7. The CDR3 totals 18 residues. In DNA form, the CDR3 reads TGTGCCAGCAGCTTGAGGCTAGCGGGGGCGCCGAACACCGGGGAGCTGTTTTTT. It translates to CASSLRLAGAPNTGELFF.

The gene calls are TRBV7-9 and TRBJ2-1; 9 bases align to TRBD1. From germline, CDR1 is SEHNR and CDR2 FQNEAQ (reference sequence). Trimming removed 5 bases from V and 2 bases from J; junction bases left unmatched: 4. The CDR3 is 15 amino acids. CDR3 coding DNA: TGTGCCAGCAGCAGAGACAGGGGGACCTACAATGAGCAGTTCTTC. Its translation is CASSRDRGTYNEQFF. Drawing the rest from reference TRBV7-9 and TRBJ2-1, the complete variable domain is DTGVSQNPRHKITKRGQNVTFRCDPISEHNRLYWYRQTLGQGPEFLTYFQNEAQLEKSRLLSDRFSAERPKGSFSTLEIQRTEQGDSAMYLCASSRDRGTYNEQFFGPGTRLTVL.

For this clonotype: One base away lies a much larger clone, so this may be a sequencing read error. This sequence joins TRBV7-2 and TRBJ2-1; D gene ambiguous. This CDR3 region has 14 residues. The germline gives CDR1 SGHTA, CDR2 FQGNSA. CDR3 region: CVSSLGRSHNEQFF. CDR3 DNA sequence: TGTGTCAGCAGCTTAGGTCGGTCGCACAATGAGCAGTTCTTC.

Ten or more counts support this clonotype. V is TRBV6-2 or TRBV6-3 and J is TRBJ2-1; tentatively, D is TRBD1 (7 bases). CDR1 is MNHEY and CDR2 is SVGEGT in the germline V gene. V lost 4 bases and J 6 bases, leaving 13 bases between the germline ends. The CDR3 length is 14 residues. CDR3 region: CASSSGDSSNEQFF. DNA of the CDR3: TGTGCCAGCAGTTCGGGGGACAGTTCCAATGAGCAGTTCTTC.

This clonotype was seen a handful of times. This chain links TRBV28 with TRBJ2-7; tentatively, D is TRBD1 or TRBD2 (7 bases each). Trimming removed 2 bases from V and 2 bases from J, with 16 bases in between. The germline gives CDR1 MDHEN, CDR2 SYDVKM. There are 16 residues in the CDR3. CDR3 DNA sequence: TGTGCCAGCAGTTTAACAGCGGGACAGAAAACCTACGAGCAGTACGTC. Its translation: CASSLTAGQKTYEQYV.

This chain uses TRBV6-6 with TRBJ2-3; D is undetermined. The CDR3 sequence is 15 residues long. Germline V gene lookup returns CDR1 MNHNY and CDR2 SVGAGI (reference sequence). Trimming took off 5 bases at V and 2 bases at J, with 14 bases between the two ends. This CDR3 reads CASSVSVGHTDTQYF. In DNA form, the CDR3 reads TGTGCCAGCAGTGTATCAGTGGGCCACACAGATACGCAGTATTTT.

In the case of this clonotype: A read error may be the cause here, since a much bigger clone is one base away. V and J are TRBV11-2 and TRBJ2-2, with D possibly being TRBD2 (6 bases). CDR1 SGHAT and CDR2 FQNNGV come from the germline V gene. This CDR3 is 16 amino acids long. CDR3 nucleotide sequence: TGTACCAGCAGCTTAGATCTAAACGGGGGTCCCGGGGAGCTGTTTTTT. It yields the protein CTSSLDLNGGPGELFF.